The 6 T cell receptor beta chains given below trace back to one sample, sequenced in a study of early T cells in non-severe SARS-CoV-2 infection. TCRdb analysed the 5' RACE reads with MiXCR anew, one entry per CDR3 protein. The table records more than 20,000 distinct CDR3 sequences, roughly 4.1% of them present only once. The sequencing sample was made of whole blood. Receptors were obtained from an adult who was a healthcare worker with PCR-confirmed SARS-CoV-2 infection or an uninfected control (not recorded which).

This clonotype was seen only a few times. The rearrangement joins TRBV7-2 to TRBJ2-7; D remains unclear. CDR1 is SGHTA, CDR2 FQGNSA, per germline. The CDR3 has 14 residues. The V gene lost 1 base and the J gene lost 2 bases, with 9 bases spanning the gap. In nucleotides, the CDR3 is TGTGCCAGCAGCTTAGAATTTAGTACCTACGAGCAGTACTTC. It is translated as CASSLEFSTYEQYF.

By proportion, this clonotype is medium-sized. V gene TRBV6-1 combines with J gene TRBJ2-7; D might be TRBD1 (5 bases). Trimming removed 1 base at V and 3 bases at J, with 10 bases between. Looked up from germline, CDR1 is MNHNS and CDR2 is SASEGT. This CDR3 has 14 residues. The CDR3 loop reads CASSEGGHLYEQYF. CDR3 nucleotides: TGTGCCAGCAGTGAAGGCGGACACCTCTACGAGCAGTACTTC.

This clonotype was counted ten times or more. The chain couples TRBV18 to TRBJ2-6; weak D call: TRBD1 (6 bases). Per germline, CDR1 KGHSH and CDR2 LQKENI. This CDR3 contains 15 residues. Trimming took off 3 bases at V and 4 bases at J, with 10 bases between the two ends. The CDR3 nucleotides are TGTGCCAGCTCACCTCAACAGGGAGGGGCCAACGTCCTGACTTTC. It yields the protein CASSPQQGGANVLTF.

This clonotype was observed at least ten times. This chain uses TRBV3-1 with TRBJ2-3; D remains ambiguous. This CDR3 has 16 amino acids. Trimming left V 0 bases short and J 0 bases short, with 10 bases between. In germline, CDR1 is LGHDT, CDR2 YNNKEL (reference sequence). CDR3 sequence: CASSQDPRISTDTQYF. In DNA form, the CDR3 reads TGTGCCAGCAGCCAAGACCCCCGTATTAGCACAGATACGCAGTATTTT.

This clonotype is judged medium-sized. V and J are TRBV7-2 and TRBJ2-3, with D unresolved. The CDR3 is made up of 14 amino acids. V lost 5 bases and J 5 bases, leaving 14 bases between the germline ends. The germline gives CDR1 SGHTA, CDR2 FQGNSA. CDR3 residues: CASSPDQPGDTQYF. CDR3 sequence (DNA): TGTGCCAGCAGCCCGGACCAACCCGGAGATACGCAGTATTTT. The full variable domain, completed using reference TRBV7-2 and TRBJ2-3, is GAGVSQSPSNKVTEKGKDVELRCDPISGHTALYWYRQSLGQGLEFLIYFQGNSAPDKSGLPSDRFSAERTGGSVSTLTIQRTQQEDSAVYLCASSPDQPGDTQYFGPGTRLTVL.

This clonotype was recorded many times. This chain connects TRBV29-1 to TRBJ2-3; D perhaps matches TRBD1 (6 bases). Trimming left V 0 bases short and J 0 bases short, with 10 bases between. CDR3 length: 15 amino acids. The germline gives CDR1 SQVTM, CDR2 ANQGSEA. As DNA, the CDR3 is TGCAGCGTTGAAGATACAGGACAGAGCACAGATACGCAGTATTTT. Translation gives CSVEDTGQSTDTQYF.